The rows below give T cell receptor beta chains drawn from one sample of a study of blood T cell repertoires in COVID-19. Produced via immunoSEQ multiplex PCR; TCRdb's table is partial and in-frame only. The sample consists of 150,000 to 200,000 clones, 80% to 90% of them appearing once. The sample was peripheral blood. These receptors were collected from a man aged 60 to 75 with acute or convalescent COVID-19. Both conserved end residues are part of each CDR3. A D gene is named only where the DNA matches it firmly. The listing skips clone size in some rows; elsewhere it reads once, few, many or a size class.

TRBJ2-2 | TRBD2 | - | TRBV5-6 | TGTGCCAGCAGCAGGAGCGGGAGGATAAACACCGGGGAGCTGTTTTTT | CASSRSGRINTGELFF
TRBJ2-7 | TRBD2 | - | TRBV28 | TGTGCCAGCACCCAGGGAGGGCTGCCCTACGAGCAGTACTTC | CASTQGGLPYEQYF
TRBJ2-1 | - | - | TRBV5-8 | TGTGCCAGCAGCGTGCTTTGGAGCTCCTACAATGAGCAGTTCTTC | CASSVLWSSYNEQFF
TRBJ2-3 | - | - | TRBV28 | TGTGCCAGCAGTCGGATATCAGCGACAGATACGCAGTATTTT | CASSRISATDTQYF
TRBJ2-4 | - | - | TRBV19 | TGTGCCAGTAGTCCCGACTACCTTGGAAGAAACATTCAGTACTTC | CASSPDYLGRNIQYF
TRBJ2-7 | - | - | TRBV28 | TGTGCCAGCAACCGACCGGAGGGTTTGGTGCAGTACTTC | CASNRPEGLVQYF
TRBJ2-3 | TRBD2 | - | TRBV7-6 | TGTGCCAGCAGCCCGGACACTAGCGGTCTTGGTACGCAGTATTTT | CASSPDTSGLGTQYF
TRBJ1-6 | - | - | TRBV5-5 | TGTGCCAGCAGCCTCGACAGTTTCGATTCACCCCTCCACTTT | CASSLDSFDSPLHF
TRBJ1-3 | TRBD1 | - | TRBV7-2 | TGTGCCAGCAGGAAGGGGGCTCTTGGAAACACCATATATTTT | CASRKGALGNTIYF
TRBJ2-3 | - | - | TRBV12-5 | TGTGCTAGTGGTTTGGGTGGAGCGCAGTATTTT | CASGLGGAQYF
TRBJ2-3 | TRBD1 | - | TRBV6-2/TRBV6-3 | TGTGCCAGCAGTTACTTAACAGGGGCGAGGGATACGCAGTATTTT | CASSYLTGARDTQYF
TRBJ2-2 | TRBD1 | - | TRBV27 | TGTGCCAGCAGTTTGTGGGGACGGGGACAGGGATCCGGGGAGCTGTTTTTT | CASSLWGRGQGSGELFF
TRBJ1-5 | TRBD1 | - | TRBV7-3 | TGTGCCAGCAGCTCGACAGGGAATCAGCCCCAGCATTTT | CASSSTGNQPQHF
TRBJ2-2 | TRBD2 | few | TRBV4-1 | TGCGCCAGCAGCCAAGATAATCCGGGAGGGCCAGCCGGGGAGCTGTTTTTT | CASSQDNPGGPAGELFF
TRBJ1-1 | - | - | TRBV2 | TGTGCCAGCAGTGAACAGATAAACACTGAAGCTTTCTTT | CASSEQINTEAFF
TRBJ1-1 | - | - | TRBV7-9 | TGTGCCAGCAGCTTAGACATGAACACTGAAGCTTTCTTT | CASSLDMNTEAFF
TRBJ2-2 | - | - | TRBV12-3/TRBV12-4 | TGTGCCAGCAGTCGATCGGACACCGGGGAGCTGTTTTTT | CASSRSDTGELFF
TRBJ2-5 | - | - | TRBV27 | TGTGCCAGCAGTGGCAGGGAAGAGACCCAGTACTTC | CASSGREETQYF
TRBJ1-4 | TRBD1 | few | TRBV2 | TGTGCCAGCAGGGGGGGACAGAGCAGAGAAAAACTGTTTTTT | CASRGGQSREKLFF
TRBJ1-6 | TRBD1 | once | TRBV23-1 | TGCGCCAGCAGTCAGCAACACAGGGGGCTTCATTCACCCCTCCACTTT | CASSQQHRGLHSPLHF
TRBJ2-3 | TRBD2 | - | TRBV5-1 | TGCGCCAGCAGCCTCGGACTAGCGGGAGCAGGTACGCAGTATTTT | CASSLGLAGAGTQYF
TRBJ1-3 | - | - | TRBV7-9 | TGTGCCAGCAGGCCCACAGGGACTGGAAACACCATATATTTT | CASRPTGTGNTIYF
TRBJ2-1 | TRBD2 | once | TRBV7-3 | TGTGCCAGCAGCCGTAGCGGGAGTGCCCATGAGCAGTTCTTC | CASSRSGSAHEQFF
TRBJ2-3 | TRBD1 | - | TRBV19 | TGTGCCAGTAGAGACCCGGGACAGGGATGGCGAGATACGCAGTATTTT | CASRDPGQGWRDTQYF
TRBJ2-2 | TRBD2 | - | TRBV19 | TGTGCCAGTAGGTTGCGGGAGGTAAACACCGGGGAGCTGTTTTTT | CASRLREVNTGELFF
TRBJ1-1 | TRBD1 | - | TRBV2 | TGTGCCAGCGCGACAGGGGATGTGGGGGCTTTCTTT | CASATGDVGAFF
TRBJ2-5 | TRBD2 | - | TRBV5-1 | TGCGCCAGCAGCGTACTAGCGGGAGGCCAAGAGACCCAGTACTTC | CASSVLAGGQETQYF
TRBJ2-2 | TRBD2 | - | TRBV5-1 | TGCGCCAGCAGCCTTAGCGGGAGGGGCACCGGGGAGCTGTTTTTT | CASSLSGRGTGELFF
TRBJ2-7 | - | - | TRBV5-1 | TGCGCCAGCAGCTCTACCCGGGGGTCCTACGAGCAGTACTTC | CASSSTRGSYEQYF
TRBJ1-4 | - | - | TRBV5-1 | TGCGCCAGCAGCCCCGGTGACAGGCAACTAAGTGAAAAACTGTTTTTT | CASSPGDRQLSEKLFF
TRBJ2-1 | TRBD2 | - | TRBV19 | TGTGCCAGTAGTATAGATCTTAGCGGGAGTTACAATGAGCAGTTCTTC | CASSIDLSGSYNEQFF
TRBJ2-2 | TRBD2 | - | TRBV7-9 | TGTGCCAGCAACTCCCTCGGACTAGGCGGGATCGGCGGGGAGCTGTTTTTT | CASNSLGLGGIGGELFF
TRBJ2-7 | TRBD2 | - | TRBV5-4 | TGTGCCAGCAGCGCCCGGCGGGGGTATTTCTACGAGCAGTACTTC | CASSARRGYFYEQYF
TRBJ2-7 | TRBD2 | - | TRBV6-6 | TGTGCCAGCAGATCAACTAGCGCGGACGGTGGCGAGCAGTACTTC | CASRSTSADGGEQYF
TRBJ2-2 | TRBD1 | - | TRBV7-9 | TGTGCCAGCAGTACCCGGGACAGGGGAAACACCGGGGAGCTGTTTTTT | CASSTRDRGNTGELFF
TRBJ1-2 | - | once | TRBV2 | TGTGCCAGCAGTGATCAGGGCCTAATACGCCGAGGCTACACCTTC | CASSDQGLIRRGYTF
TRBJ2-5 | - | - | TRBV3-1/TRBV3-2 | TGTGCCAGCAGAGGGGAACTCGCCGCACGGGAGACCCAGTACTTC | CASRGELAARETQYF
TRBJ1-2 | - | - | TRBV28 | TGTGCCAGCAGAGGGGTGGACTATGGCTACACCTTC | CASRGVDYGYTF
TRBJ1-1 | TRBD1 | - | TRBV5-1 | TGCGCCAGCAGCTCCTTACAGGGGGCGATGAACACTGAAGCTTTCTTT | CASSSLQGAMNTEAFF
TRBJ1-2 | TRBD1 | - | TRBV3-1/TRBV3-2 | TGTGCCAGCAGCCCGTCGGACAGGATCCTTCCCCGTGGCTACACCTTC | CASSPSDRILPRGYTF
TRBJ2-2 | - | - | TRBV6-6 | TGTGCCAGCAGTGACTGGAGCGGAGCCACCGGGGAGCTGTTTTTT | CASSDWSGATGELFF
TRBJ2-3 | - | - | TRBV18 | TGTGCCAGCTCACCTCAGGACGGAGGCGCAGATACGCAGTATTTT | CASSPQDGGADTQYF
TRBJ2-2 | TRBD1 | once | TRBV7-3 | TGTGCCAGCACTGCTACCGGGACAGCGAACACCGGGGAGCTGTTTTTT | CASTATGTANTGELFF
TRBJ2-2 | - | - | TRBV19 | TGTGCCAGTAGTCCCACCCAGAGGCGGGCTTACACCGGGGAGCTGTTTTTT | CASSPTQRRAYTGELFF
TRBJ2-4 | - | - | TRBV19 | TGTGCCAGTAGAATCACGGGGGTAAACATTCAGTACTTC | CASRITGVNIQYF
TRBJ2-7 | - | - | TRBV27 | TGTGCCAGCAGTCCTCGAAGTACACTAACCCGTCCCTACGAGCAGTACTTC | CASSPRSTLTRPYEQYF
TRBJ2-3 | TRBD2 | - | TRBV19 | TGTGCCAGTAGTATAGGGGCTAGCGGGTTCACAGATACGCAGTATTTT | CASSIGASGFTDTQYF
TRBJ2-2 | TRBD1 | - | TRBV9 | TGTGCCAGCAGCGTAGCGGGACAGGTCACCGGGGAGCTGTTTTTT | CASSVAGQVTGELFF
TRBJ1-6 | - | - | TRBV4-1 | TGCGCCAGCAGCCAAGCGGGCAGGGGAGATTCACCCCTCCACTTT | CASSQAGRGDSPLHF